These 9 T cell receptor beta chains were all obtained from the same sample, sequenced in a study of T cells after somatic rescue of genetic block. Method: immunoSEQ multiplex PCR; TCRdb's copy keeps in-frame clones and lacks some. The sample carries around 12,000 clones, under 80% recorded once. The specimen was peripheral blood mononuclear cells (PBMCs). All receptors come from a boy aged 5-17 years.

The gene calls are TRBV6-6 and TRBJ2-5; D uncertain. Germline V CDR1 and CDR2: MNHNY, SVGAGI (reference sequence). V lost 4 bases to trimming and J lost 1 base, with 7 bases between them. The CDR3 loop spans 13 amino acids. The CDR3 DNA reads TGTGCCAGCAGTTCGGTGAGCCAAGAGACCCAGTACTTC. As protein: CASSSVSQETQYF.

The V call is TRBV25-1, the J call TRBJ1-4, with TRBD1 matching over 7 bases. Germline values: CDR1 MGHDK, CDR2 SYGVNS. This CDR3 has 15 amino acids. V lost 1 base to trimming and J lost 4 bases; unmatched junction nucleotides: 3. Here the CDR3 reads CASSEWNRGNEKLFF. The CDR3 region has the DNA TGTGCCAGCAGTGAATGGAACAGGGGTAATGAAAAACTGTTTTTT.

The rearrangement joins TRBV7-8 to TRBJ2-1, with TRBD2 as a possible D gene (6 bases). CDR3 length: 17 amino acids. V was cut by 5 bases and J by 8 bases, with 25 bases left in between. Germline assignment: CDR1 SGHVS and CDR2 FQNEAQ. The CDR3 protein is CASSPTPGTHNTHEQFF. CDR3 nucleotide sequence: TGTGCCAGCAGCCCAACCCCCGGGACTCACAACACGCATGAGCAGTTCTTC.

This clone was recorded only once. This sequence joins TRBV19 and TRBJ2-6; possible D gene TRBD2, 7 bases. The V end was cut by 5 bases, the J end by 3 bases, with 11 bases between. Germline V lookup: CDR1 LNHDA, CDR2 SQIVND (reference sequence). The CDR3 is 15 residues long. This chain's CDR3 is CASSLGGRGANVLTF. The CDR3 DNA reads TGTGCCAGTAGTCTGGGGGGGCGTGGGGCCAACGTCCTGACTTTC.

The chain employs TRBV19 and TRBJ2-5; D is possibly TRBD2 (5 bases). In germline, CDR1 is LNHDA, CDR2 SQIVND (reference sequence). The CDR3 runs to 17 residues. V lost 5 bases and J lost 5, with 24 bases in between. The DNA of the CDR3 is TGTGCCAGTAGTCCCTCTCGATTGGGTCCGAGGAGGGAGACCCAGTACTTC. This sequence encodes CASSPSRLGPRRETQYF. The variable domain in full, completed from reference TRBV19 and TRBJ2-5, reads DGGITQSPKYLFRKEGQNVTLSCEQNLNHDAMYWYRQDPGQGLRLIYYSQIVNDFQKGDIAEGYSVSREKKESFPLTVTSAQKNPTAFYLCASSPSRLGPRRETQYFGPGTRLLVL.

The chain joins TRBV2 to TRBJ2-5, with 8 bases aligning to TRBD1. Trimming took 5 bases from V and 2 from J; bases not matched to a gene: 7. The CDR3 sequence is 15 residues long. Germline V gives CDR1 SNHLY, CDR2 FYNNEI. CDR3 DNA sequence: TGTGCCAGCAGTCGCGCCCACAGGGGGCAAGAGACCCAGTACTTC. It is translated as CASSRAHRGQETQYF.

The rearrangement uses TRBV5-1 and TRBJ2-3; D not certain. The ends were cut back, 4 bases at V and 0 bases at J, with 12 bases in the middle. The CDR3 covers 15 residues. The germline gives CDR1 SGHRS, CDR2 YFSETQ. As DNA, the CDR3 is TGCGCCAGCAGCCCCCCAGGCCTCAGCACAGATACGCAGTATTTT. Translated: CASSPPGLSTDTQYF.

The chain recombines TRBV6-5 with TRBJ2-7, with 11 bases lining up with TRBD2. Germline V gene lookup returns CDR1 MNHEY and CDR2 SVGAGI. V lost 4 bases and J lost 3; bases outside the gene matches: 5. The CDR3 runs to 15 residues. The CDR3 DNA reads TGTGCCAGCAGTTTCGGACTAGCGGGCGTCTACGAGCAGTACTTC. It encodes CASSFGLAGVYEQYF.

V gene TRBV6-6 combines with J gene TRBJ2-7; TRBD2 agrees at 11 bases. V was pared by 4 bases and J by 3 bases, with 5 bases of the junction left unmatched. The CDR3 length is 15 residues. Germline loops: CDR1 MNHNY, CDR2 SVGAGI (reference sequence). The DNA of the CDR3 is TGTGCCAGCAGTTTCGGACTAGCGGGCGTCTACGAGCAGTACTTC. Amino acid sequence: CASSFGLAGVYEQYF.